A single sample is the source of the 5 T cell receptor beta chains below, sequenced in a study of identifying expanded T cells in peripheral blood (dated by TCRdb to the late 2010s). Library method: the immunoSEQ multiplex PCR assay. Here the immuneACCESS table is served through TCRdb, limited to in-frame sequences with V and J called. Missing clones are a known gap in these copies; in checked studies unresolved V genes cover under half, and the rest lacks a known reason. Present in this sample are some 99,000 clones, around 89% of which were seen just once. The ten largest clones add up to approximately 8% of the sample. Input material: blood. These receptors were obtained from a person between 18 and 75 years old in good health.

V and J are TRBV18 and TRBJ2-2; 10 bases are a match to TRBD1. The length of the CDR3 is 15 residues. V shed 5 bases and J 7 bases; nucleotides not matched to a gene: 7. Germline lookup yields CDR1 KGHSH and CDR2 LQKENI. The CDR3 DNA follows: TGTGCCAGCTCAACCGACAGGGGGCAAATCGGGGAGCTGTTTTTT. Translated, it gives CASSTDRGQIGELFF.

The chain has TRBV5-1 and TRBJ2-5; D may be TRBD1 (6 bases). V dropped 3 bases and J dropped 2 bases, with 11 bases sitting between them. The CDR3 sequence is 14 residues long. The V gene's germline CDR1 is SGHRS and CDR2 YFSETQ. CDR3 nucleotides: TGCGCCAGCAGCTCCGGGACACCTCAAGAGACCCAGTACTTC. Translated, it gives CASSSGTPQETQYF.

The rearrangement joins TRBV7-2 to TRBJ2-2; 9 nucleotides line up with TRBD1. CDR1 is SGHTA, CDR2 FQGNSA, per germline. This CDR3 is built from 15 residues. With 5 bases clipped from V and 6 bases from J, the junction kept 7 bases outside the gene matches. The CDR3 DNA sequence: TGTGCCAGCAGCGACAGGGACAGGGTATCCGGGGAGCTGTTTTTT. Residues: CASSDRDRVSGELFF.

This chain links TRBV5-4 with TRBJ2-1; 7 bases are a match to TRBD2. The germline CDR1 and CDR2 sequences are SGHNT and YYREEE (reference sequence). This CDR3 contains 14 residues. V trimming: 10 bases; J trimming: 6 bases; junction bases outside the gene matches: 13. CDR3 bases: TGTGCCTATAGGAGGGAGGGTTCCGGCAATGAGCAGTTCTTC. This translates into CAYRREGSGNEQFF.

The chain couples TRBV11-2 to TRBJ1-1, with no clear D. Trimming stripped 2 bases from V and 1 base from J, with 5 bases between. CDR1 and CDR2 from the germline V gene are SGHAT and FQNNGV. The CDR3 loop spans 13 amino acids. The CDR3 here is CASSLWENTEAFF. The CDR3 coding sequence is TGTGCCAGCAGCTTATGGGAGAACACTGAAGCTTTCTTT.